This TCR beta chain was sequenced in a study of T cells after yellow fever vaccination. TCRdb processed the 5' RACE reads anew with MiXCR; each CDR3 protein has one entry. The sample lists over 45,000 distinct CDR3 sequences; approximately 7.7% were seen once. V was trimmed by 10 bases and J by 5 bases, leaving 17 bases between them. This CDR3 is built from 14 residues. The germline CDR1 and CDR2 sequences are SEHNR and FQNEAQ (reference sequence). This clonotype has at least ten counts. The V and J genes are TRBV7-9 and TRBJ2-2; maybe TRBD2 (5 bases). The input for sequencing was CD8+ T cells sorted from PBMCs, taken on the day of the first yellow fever vaccination. This receptor was taken from a man younger than 35 who received the YFV17D yellow fever vaccine. The CDR3 loop reads CATRIKGATGELFF. The DNA of the CDR3 is TGTGCCACTCGAATTAAGGGAGCTACCGGGGAGCTGTTTTTT.